Listed below are T cell receptor beta chains from one sample, sequenced in a study of patients and donors after allogeneic stem cell transplantation. Via MiXCR, TCRdb re-called the RT-PCR reads, giving one row per CDR3 protein. Among approximately 98,000 distinct CDR3 sequences listed, roughly 35% were seen once. Material: blood, either unsorted or a sorted T cell fraction (not recorded which). These receptors were taken from a human donor who was either an allogeneic HSCT recipient or a stem cell or donor lymphocyte infusion donor (not recorded which). It is not recorded whose cells these are; they may come from a transplant donor. The CDR3 runs from the conserved cysteine through the conserved F or W. Fields, in order: clone size, J gene, V gene, D gene, CDR3 DNA, CDR3 protein. The D gene is left open where the match is weak. Clone sizes are given selectively: once, few, many, or a class where the clone is expanded.

abundance: few
j_gene: TRBJ1-4
v_gene: TRBV4-2
d_gene: -
CDR3nt: TGTGCCAGCAGCCAAGAGGGGGGAAATGAAAAACTGTTTTTT
CDR3aa: CASSQEGGNEKLFF

abundance: once
j_gene: TRBJ2-5
v_gene: TRBV28
d_gene: TRBD1
CDR3nt: TGTGCCAGCAGTTTAACGGACAGGCAAGAGACCCAGTACTTC
CDR3aa: CASSLTDRQETQYF

abundance: few
j_gene: TRBJ2-5
v_gene: TRBV24-1
d_gene: TRBD1
CDR3nt: TGTGCCACCAGTGATTCCGGCAGGGGGAAGACCCAGTACTTC
CDR3aa: CATSDSGRGKTQYF

abundance: -
j_gene: TRBJ1-3
v_gene: TRBV12-3/TRBV12-4
d_gene: -
CDR3nt: TGTGCCAGCAGTCCACCTCGGAAATCCGGAAACACCATATATTTT
CDR3aa: CASSPPRKSGNTIYF

abundance: -
j_gene: TRBJ2-4
v_gene: TRBV4-3
d_gene: -
CDR3nt: TGCGCCAGCAGCCAGGTTAAAAATCGGGACATTCAGTACTTC
CDR3aa: CASSQVKNRDIQYF

abundance: many
j_gene: TRBJ1-1
v_gene: TRBV29-1
d_gene: -
CDR3nt: TGCAGCGTGGCAGACTACACTGAAGCTTTCTTT
CDR3aa: CSVADYTEAFF

abundance: -
j_gene: TRBJ2-1
v_gene: TRBV24-1
d_gene: -
CDR3nt: TGTGCCACCAGTGATTCGGACAGTACCTCCTACAATGAGCAGTTCTTC
CDR3aa: CATSDSDSTSYNEQFF

abundance: -
j_gene: TRBJ2-7
v_gene: TRBV15
d_gene: TRBD2
CDR3nt: TGTGCCACCAGCAGTGGACTAGCGGGAGTCTACGAGCAGTACTTC
CDR3aa: CATSSGLAGVYEQYF

abundance: -
j_gene: TRBJ2-1
v_gene: TRBV7-8
d_gene: TRBD1
CDR3nt: TGTGCCAGCAGCTTAGGCCGGACAGGACTCTCCTACAATGAGCAGTTCTTC
CDR3aa: CASSLGRTGLSYNEQFF

abundance: few
j_gene: TRBJ1-1
v_gene: TRBV7-9
d_gene: -
CDR3nt: TGTGCCAGCAGCTTAGGAGGAGACCTGAACACTGAAGCTTTCTTT
CDR3aa: CASSLGGDLNTEAFF

abundance: -
j_gene: TRBJ2-7
v_gene: TRBV20-1
d_gene: TRBD2
CDR3nt: TGCAGTGCTAGACCGCGGACTAGCGGGAGAGGGGCTTCCTACGAGCAGTACTTC
CDR3aa: CSARPRTSGRGASYEQYF

abundance: -
j_gene: TRBJ2-1
v_gene: TRBV7-7
d_gene: TRBD2
CDR3nt: TGTGCCAGCAGCATCACTAGCGGCCCTCTCAATGAGCAGTTCTTC
CDR3aa: CASSITSGPLNEQFF

abundance: few
j_gene: TRBJ1-5
v_gene: TRBV15
d_gene: -
CDR3nt: TGTGCCACCAGCAGGCCCCTGGGCAATCAGCCCCAGCATTTT
CDR3aa: CATSRPLGNQPQHF

abundance: many
j_gene: TRBJ1-2
v_gene: TRBV29-1
d_gene: -
CDR3nt: TGCAGCGTTGACAAGGCGAACCTCCGGGGTTATGGCTACACCTTC
CDR3aa: CSVDKANLRGYGYTF

abundance: few
j_gene: TRBJ1-1
v_gene: TRBV10-2
d_gene: TRBD1
CDR3nt: TGCGCCAGCAAGGGACAGGGTCGTACTGAAGCTTTCTTT
CDR3aa: CASKGQGRTEAFF

abundance: -
j_gene: TRBJ2-7
v_gene: TRBV5-1
d_gene: TRBD1
CDR3nt: TGCGCCAGCAGCGGGACAGCTGATTACGAGCAGTACTTC
CDR3aa: CASSGTADYEQYF

abundance: few
j_gene: TRBJ1-3
v_gene: TRBV20-1
d_gene: -
CDR3nt: TGCAGTGCTAGGGGTATGGCAGACTCTGGAAACACCATATATTTT
CDR3aa: CSARGMADSGNTIYF

abundance: -
j_gene: TRBJ2-1
v_gene: TRBV5-1
d_gene: -
CDR3nt: TGCGCCAGCAGCTTGGCCGGACTCTACAATGAGCAGTTCTTC
CDR3aa: CASSLAGLYNEQFF

abundance: -
j_gene: TRBJ1-2
v_gene: TRBV10-3
d_gene: -
CDR3nt: TGTGCCATCAGTGGCAGACTGAATACCCTTTATGGCTACACCTTC
CDR3aa: CAISGRLNTLYGYTF

abundance: -
j_gene: TRBJ2-3
v_gene: TRBV6-4
d_gene: TRBD1
CDR3nt: TGTGCCAGCAGTGACGCGACGTCAGGGGGAACTAGAACAGAGGATACGCAGTATTTT
CDR3aa: CASSDATSGGTRTEDTQYF

abundance: few
j_gene: TRBJ2-1
v_gene: TRBV14
d_gene: TRBD1
CDR3nt: TGTGCCAGCAGCCAAGATATCACAGGGGGCTTCGATGAGCAGTTCTTC
CDR3aa: CASSQDITGGFDEQFF

abundance: -
j_gene: TRBJ2-1
v_gene: TRBV29-1
d_gene: TRBD2
CDR3nt: TGCAGCGCTAGCGGGAGATCCTACAATGAGCAGTTCTTC
CDR3aa: CSASGRSYNEQFF

abundance: few
j_gene: TRBJ1-1
v_gene: TRBV3-1
d_gene: -
CDR3nt: TGTGCCAGCAGCCAAGATCCCCCTGGAAGTGTGAACACTGAAGCTTTCTTT
CDR3aa: CASSQDPPGSVNTEAFF

abundance: -
j_gene: TRBJ2-3
v_gene: TRBV7-8
d_gene: -
CDR3nt: TGTGCCAGCAGCTCTCCAGGCCGCGTCGCAGATACGCAGTATTTT
CDR3aa: CASSSPGRVADTQYF

abundance: -
j_gene: TRBJ1-4
v_gene: TRBV7-9
d_gene: -
CDR3nt: TGTGCCAGCAGCTACGGCTCGGGGACTAATGAAAAACTGTTTTTT
CDR3aa: CASSYGSGTNEKLFF

abundance: -
j_gene: TRBJ2-7
v_gene: TRBV20-1
d_gene: TRBD2
CDR3nt: TGCAGTGCTAGGTCCGGGACTAGGTACTACGAGCAGTACTTC
CDR3aa: CSARSGTRYYEQYF

abundance: -
j_gene: TRBJ1-1
v_gene: TRBV15
d_gene: -
CDR3nt: TGTGCCACCAGCAGAGATTGGGGGGAGGGCACTGAAGCTTTCTTT
CDR3aa: CATSRDWGEGTEAFF

abundance: -
j_gene: TRBJ2-7
v_gene: TRBV18
d_gene: -
CDR3nt: TGTGCCAGCTCACTTAGGGCACCCTACGAGCAGTACTTC
CDR3aa: CASSLRAPYEQYF

abundance: few
j_gene: TRBJ1-5
v_gene: TRBV15
d_gene: TRBD1
CDR3nt: TGTGCCACCAGCAAAGGGGGCGGTCAGCCCCAGCATTTT
CDR3aa: CATSKGGGQPQHF

abundance: few
j_gene: TRBJ2-3
v_gene: TRBV7-2
d_gene: -
CDR3nt: TGTGCCAGCAGCCCTAAGCCGCACACAGATACGCAGTATTTT
CDR3aa: CASSPKPHTDTQYF

abundance: few
j_gene: TRBJ1-3
v_gene: TRBV7-9
d_gene: TRBD1
CDR3nt: TGTGCCAGCAAATGGGACAGGGTCGGAAACACCATATATTTT
CDR3aa: CASKWDRVGNTIYF

abundance: -
j_gene: TRBJ2-1
v_gene: TRBV12-3/TRBV12-4
d_gene: TRBD2
CDR3nt: TGTGCCAGCAGCCCCCTCTGGGTAGCGGGAGGTGGTGAGCAGTTCTTC
CDR3aa: CASSPLWVAGGGEQFF

abundance: few
j_gene: TRBJ1-5
v_gene: TRBV7-7
d_gene: -
CDR3nt: TGTGCTAGCAGCTTAGAAGGGGAGGATCAGCCCCAGCATTTT
CDR3aa: CASSLEGEDQPQHF